This TCR beta chain is drawn from a study of T cell changes during pregnancy in multiple sclerosis. Per germline, CDR1 SGHAT and CDR2 FQNNGV. With 5 bases removed from V and 0 bases from J, the gap between germline ends came to 11 bases. The CDR3 is 15 residues long. Sequenced by immunoSEQ multiplex PCR; TCRdb stores in-frame clones only, minus some. The sample yields about 110,000 clones, roughly 92% seen once. This specimen consisted of peripheral blood, obtained after pregnancy. The V gene is TRBV11-2, the J gene TRBJ1-3, with a possible D match to TRBD1 (5 bases). The clonotype originates from a female donor with multiple sclerosis, enrolled in a pregnancy study. The CDR3 nucleotides are TGTGCCAGCAGCAGGGAGGGGAGCTCTGGAAACACCATATATTTT. Translation gives CASSREGSSGNTIYF.